The T cell receptor beta chain described here comes from a study of CD8+ T cells in alopecia areata. Treatment described: oral pan-JAK inhibitor, 5-10 mg twice daily. Trimming removed 5 bases from V and 7 bases from J, with 9 bases in between. The CDR3 sequence is 12 residues long. The germline CDR1 and CDR2 sequences are MNHEY and SMNVEV (reference sequence). RNA was extracted and reverse transcribed into cDNA as the sequencing template. Assay used: immunoSEQ multiplex PCR; TCRdb lists only in-frame clones, some missing. The sample carries under 300,000 clones, 60% recorded once. The rearrangement uses TRBV27 and TRBJ1-5; no reliable D call. This sequence was found in a human donor with alopecia areata. The sample here was CD4+ T cells sorted from blood, taken around week 54, from a patient treated with tofacitinib. The CDR3 DNA follows: TGTGCCAGCAGTCCAGTAGGACAGCCCCAGCATTTT. This encodes CASSPVGQPQHF.